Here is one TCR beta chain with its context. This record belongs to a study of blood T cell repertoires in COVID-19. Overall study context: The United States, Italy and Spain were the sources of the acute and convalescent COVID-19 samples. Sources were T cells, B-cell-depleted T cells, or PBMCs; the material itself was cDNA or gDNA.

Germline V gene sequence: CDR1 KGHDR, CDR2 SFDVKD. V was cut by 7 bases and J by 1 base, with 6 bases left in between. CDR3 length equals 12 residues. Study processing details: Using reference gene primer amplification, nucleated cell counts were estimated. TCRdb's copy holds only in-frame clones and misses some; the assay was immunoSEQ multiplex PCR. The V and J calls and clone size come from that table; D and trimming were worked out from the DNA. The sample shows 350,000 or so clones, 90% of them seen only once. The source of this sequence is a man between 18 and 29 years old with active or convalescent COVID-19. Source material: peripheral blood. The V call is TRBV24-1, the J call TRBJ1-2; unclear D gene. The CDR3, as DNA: TGTGCCACCAGGACTAATAACTATGGCTACACCTTC. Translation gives CATRTNNYGYTF.